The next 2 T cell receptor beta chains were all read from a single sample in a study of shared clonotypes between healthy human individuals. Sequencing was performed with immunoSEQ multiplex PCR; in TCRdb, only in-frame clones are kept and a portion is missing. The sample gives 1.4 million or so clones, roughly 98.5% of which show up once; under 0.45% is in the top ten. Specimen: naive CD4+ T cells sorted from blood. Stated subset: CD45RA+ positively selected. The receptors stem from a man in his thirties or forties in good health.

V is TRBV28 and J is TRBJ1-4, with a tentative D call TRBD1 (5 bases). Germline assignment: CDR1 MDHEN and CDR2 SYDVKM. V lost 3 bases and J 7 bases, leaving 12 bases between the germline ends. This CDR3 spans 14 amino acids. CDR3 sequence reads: CASSLAGSREKLFF. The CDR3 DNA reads TGTGCCAGCAGTTTGGCAGGGTCTCGTGAAAAACTGTTTTTT. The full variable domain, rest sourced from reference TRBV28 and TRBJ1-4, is DVKVTQSSRYLVKRTGEKVFLECVQDMDHENMFWYRQDPGLGLRLIYFSYDVKMKEKGDIPEGYSVSREKKERFSLILESASTNQTSMYLCASSLAGSREKLFFGSGTQLSVL.

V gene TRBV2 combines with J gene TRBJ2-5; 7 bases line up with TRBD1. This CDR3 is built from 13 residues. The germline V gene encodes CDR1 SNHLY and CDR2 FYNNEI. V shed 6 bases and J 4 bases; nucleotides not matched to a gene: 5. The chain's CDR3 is CASSRDRGETQYF. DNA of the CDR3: TGTGCCAGCAGCCGGGACAGAGGAGAGACCCAGTACTTC.